Listed below are T cell receptor beta chains from one sample, sequenced in a study of T cell responses to AZD1222 COVID-19 vaccine. TCRdb's table, derived via immunoSEQ multiplex PCR, lists solely in-frame clones and lacks some. The data hold 150,000 to 200,000 clones, with roughly 92% observed a single time. The material sequenced was peripheral blood, taken on day 0 of AZD1222 vaccination. These receptors all stem from an adult in good health. Each CDR3 is given with its conserved first and last residue. The order of the fields is CDR3 protein, CDR3 DNA, V gene, clone size, D gene, J gene. A D gene is named only where the DNA matches it firmly. Some rows mark clone size as missing; the rest say once, few, many or name a class of expanded clone.

CDR3aa: CASRTGVASGNTIYF
CDR3nt: TGTGCCAGCAGGACAGGGGTGGCCTCTGGAAACACCATATATTTT
v_gene: TRBV28
abundance: -
d_gene: TRBD1
j_gene: TRBJ1-3

CDR3aa: CASSLASDNEQFF
CDR3nt: TGCGCCAGCAGCTTGGCCTCGGACAATGAGCAGTTCTTC
v_gene: TRBV5-1
abundance: -
d_gene: -
j_gene: TRBJ2-1

CDR3aa: CATRTGDESGYTF
CDR3nt: TGTGCCACCCGGACAGGGGATGAAAGCGGCTACACCTTC
v_gene: TRBV10-3
abundance: -
d_gene: TRBD1
j_gene: TRBJ1-2

CDR3aa: CASSRRDRGSYEQYF
CDR3nt: TGTGCCAGTAGTCGCCGGGACAGGGGGTCCTACGAGCAGTACTTC
v_gene: TRBV19
abundance: once
d_gene: TRBD1
j_gene: TRBJ2-7

CDR3aa: CATSRLFGNTEAFF
CDR3nt: TGTGCCACCAGCAGGCTCTTCGGGAACACTGAAGCTTTCTTT
v_gene: TRBV15
abundance: -
d_gene: -
j_gene: TRBJ1-1

CDR3aa: CASSPRRDAEAFF
CDR3nt: TGTGCCAGCAGCCCACGACGAGACGCTGAAGCTTTCTTT
v_gene: TRBV14
abundance: -
d_gene: -
j_gene: TRBJ1-1

CDR3aa: CATSRTSGRDVYTQYF
CDR3nt: TGTGCCACCAGCAGGACTAGCGGGAGGGACGTGTATACGCAGTATTTT
v_gene: TRBV15
abundance: -
d_gene: TRBD2
j_gene: TRBJ2-3

CDR3aa: CASSETGTANYGYTF
CDR3nt: TGTGCCAGCTCGGAAACCGGGACAGCGAACTATGGCTACACCTTC
v_gene: TRBV18
abundance: -
d_gene: TRBD1
j_gene: TRBJ1-2

CDR3aa: CASSPGTGVYGYTF
CDR3nt: TGTGCCAGCAGTCCCGGGACAGGGGTTTATGGCTACACCTTC
v_gene: TRBV27
abundance: -
d_gene: TRBD1
j_gene: TRBJ1-2

CDR3aa: CASSSWTSGRGADTQYF
CDR3nt: TGTGCCAGCAGCTCATGGACTAGCGGGAGGGGGGCAGATACGCAGTATTTT
v_gene: TRBV28
abundance: -
d_gene: TRBD2
j_gene: TRBJ2-3

CDR3aa: CASSAALSGSSYNEQFF
CDR3nt: TGTGCCAGCAGTGCGGCACTTTCTGGGAGCTCCTACAATGAGCAGTTCTTC
v_gene: TRBV25-1
abundance: once
d_gene: -
j_gene: TRBJ2-1

CDR3aa: CASSYIPPRSFF
CDR3nt: TGTGCCAGCAGTTATATTCCTCCCCGGAGTTTCTTT
v_gene: TRBV6-2/TRBV6-3
abundance: -
d_gene: -
j_gene: TRBJ1-1

CDR3aa: CASSFYVDNQPQHF
CDR3nt: TGTGCCAGCAGTTTCTACGTCGACAATCAGCCCCAGCATTTT
v_gene: TRBV28
abundance: -
d_gene: -
j_gene: TRBJ1-5

CDR3aa: CASGGSSYNEQFF
CDR3nt: TGTGCCAGCGGGGGGAGCTCCTACAATGAGCAGTTCTTC
v_gene: TRBV9
abundance: -
d_gene: -
j_gene: TRBJ2-1

CDR3aa: CASRLDPNYGYTF
CDR3nt: TGTGCCAGCCGCCTCGATCCGAACTATGGCTACACCTTC
v_gene: TRBV6-5
abundance: -
d_gene: -
j_gene: TRBJ1-2

CDR3aa: CASSLSSPLYGYTF
CDR3nt: TGTGCCAGCAGCCTATCCTCCCCGCTCTATGGCTACACCTTC
v_gene: TRBV2
abundance: -
d_gene: -
j_gene: TRBJ1-2

CDR3aa: CSAGREQPQHF
CDR3nt: TGCAGTGCCGGGCGGGAGCAGCCCCAGCATTTT
v_gene: TRBV20-1
abundance: -
d_gene: -
j_gene: TRBJ1-5

CDR3aa: CATSGGLVDSNQPQHF
CDR3nt: TGTGCCACCAGCGGTGGTTTGGTCGATAGCAATCAGCCCCAGCATTTT
v_gene: TRBV15
abundance: -
d_gene: -
j_gene: TRBJ1-5

CDR3aa: CASSLGRGPGPQHF
CDR3nt: TGTGCCAGCAGCTTGGGGAGGGGACCTGGTCCCCAGCATTTT
v_gene: TRBV11-2
abundance: -
d_gene: -
j_gene: TRBJ1-5

CDR3aa: CASRVLQDGKLFF
CDR3nt: TGCGCCAGCAGAGTCTTACAGGACGGGAAACTGTTTTTT
v_gene: TRBV5-1
abundance: -
d_gene: -
j_gene: TRBJ1-4

CDR3aa: CASSRDRSTDTQYF
CDR3nt: TGTGCCAGCAGTAGGGACAGGTCCACAGATACGCAGTATTTT
v_gene: TRBV2
abundance: -
d_gene: TRBD1
j_gene: TRBJ2-3

CDR3aa: CASSLAGVSPLHF
CDR3nt: TGCGCCAGCAGCTTGGCGGGGGTTTCACCCCTCCACTTT
v_gene: TRBV5-1
abundance: -
d_gene: -
j_gene: TRBJ1-6

CDR3aa: CASSLTGGFADTQYF
CDR3nt: TGCGCCAGCAGCTTGACAGGGGGCTTCGCAGATACGCAGTATTTT
v_gene: TRBV5-1
abundance: -
d_gene: TRBD1
j_gene: TRBJ2-3

CDR3aa: CAWSVQANTEAFF
CDR3nt: TGTGCCTGGAGTGTACAGGCGAACACTGAAGCTTTCTTT
v_gene: TRBV30
abundance: -
d_gene: -
j_gene: TRBJ1-1

CDR3aa: CASSPIRGNTEAFF
CDR3nt: TGTGCCAGCAGCCCCATCAGGGGGAACACTGAAGCTTTCTTT
v_gene: TRBV28
abundance: -
d_gene: -
j_gene: TRBJ1-1

CDR3aa: CASSIKGRVRNILAGELFF
CDR3nt: TGTGCCAGTAGTATTAAGGGGAGGGTCAGAAATATCTTGGCCGGGGAGCTGTTTTTT
v_gene: TRBV19
abundance: -
d_gene: TRBD2
j_gene: TRBJ2-2

CDR3aa: CASSPGTPQETQYF
CDR3nt: TGCGCCAGCAGCCCTGGGACACCCCAAGAGACCCAGTACTTC
v_gene: TRBV5-1
abundance: once
d_gene: -
j_gene: TRBJ2-5

CDR3aa: CASSHGGGLAGQETQYF
CDR3nt: TGCGCCAGCAGCCACGGAGGAGGACTAGCGGGGCAAGAGACCCAGTACTTC
v_gene: TRBV4-1
abundance: -
d_gene: TRBD2
j_gene: TRBJ2-5

CDR3aa: CATSRVTGWEAFF
CDR3nt: TGTGCCACCAGCAGAGTGACAGGGTGGGAAGCTTTCTTT
v_gene: TRBV15
abundance: -
d_gene: TRBD1
j_gene: TRBJ1-1

CDR3aa: CASSLASNEQFF
CDR3nt: TGTGCCAGCAGCTTAGCTAGCAATGAGCAGTTCTTC
v_gene: TRBV11-3
abundance: -
d_gene: -
j_gene: TRBJ2-1

CDR3aa: CASSDVSGRAGYEQYF
CDR3nt: TGTGCCAGCAGTGATGTTAGCGGGAGGGCCGGCTACGAGCAGTACTTC
v_gene: TRBV25-1
abundance: -
d_gene: TRBD2
j_gene: TRBJ2-7

CDR3aa: CASKTDRGRGGQVRNQPQHF
CDR3nt: TGTGCCAGCAAAACGGACAGGGGGCGCGGGGGTCAGGTCAGGAATCAGCCCCAGCATTTT
v_gene: TRBV2
abundance: few
d_gene: TRBD1
j_gene: TRBJ1-5

CDR3aa: CASSWGPALVYEQYF
CDR3nt: TGCGCCAGCAGCTGGGGCCCAGCGTTGGTCTACGAGCAGTACTTC
v_gene: TRBV5-1
abundance: -
d_gene: -
j_gene: TRBJ2-7

CDR3aa: CASSMRVRGQPQHF
CDR3nt: TGTGCCAGTAGTATGAGGGTCCGGGGACAGCCCCAGCATTTT
v_gene: TRBV19
abundance: -
d_gene: -
j_gene: TRBJ1-5

CDR3aa: CASGLVLKTGTKKRTNYGYTF
CDR3nt: TGTGCTAGTGGTTTGGTATTGAAGACAGGGACCAAAAAACGTACTAACTATGGCTACACCTTC
v_gene: TRBV12-5
abundance: -
d_gene: TRBD1
j_gene: TRBJ1-2

CDR3aa: CASSLGALGQGAFF
CDR3nt: TGTGCCAGCAGCTTAGGGGCCCTGGGACAGGGGGCTTTCTTT
v_gene: TRBV7-9
abundance: -
d_gene: TRBD1
j_gene: TRBJ1-1

CDR3aa: CASSLAGGNTEAFF
CDR3nt: TGCGCCAGCAGCTTGGCAGGGGGGAACACTGAAGCTTTCTTT
v_gene: TRBV5-1
abundance: -
d_gene: TRBD1
j_gene: TRBJ1-1

CDR3aa: CSVEVYGPARWAFF
CDR3nt: TGCAGCGTTGAAGTCTATGGGCCAGCCCGGTGGGCTTTCTTT
v_gene: TRBV29-1
abundance: -
d_gene: -
j_gene: TRBJ1-1

CDR3aa: CASSIGAGELFF
CDR3nt: TGCGCCAGCAGTATAGGGGCCGGGGAGCTGTTTTTT
v_gene: TRBV10-1
abundance: -
d_gene: -
j_gene: TRBJ2-2

CDR3aa: CASSQGIGTPKTYEQYF
CDR3nt: TGTGCCAGCAGCCAAGGAATTGGCACACCGAAAACCTACGAGCAGTACTTC
v_gene: TRBV3-1/TRBV3-2
abundance: few
d_gene: -
j_gene: TRBJ2-7

CDR3aa: CASSPKRSSGWRNEQFF
CDR3nt: TGTGCCAGCAGCCCAAAAAGGTCCAGCGGGTGGCGCAATGAGCAGTTCTTC
v_gene: TRBV4-2
abundance: -
d_gene: -
j_gene: TRBJ2-1

CDR3aa: CASSQFRGEPQHF
CDR3nt: TGCGCCAGCAGCCAGTTTCGAGGGGAGCCCCAGCATTTT
v_gene: TRBV4-1
abundance: -
d_gene: -
j_gene: TRBJ1-5

CDR3aa: CASSLLAVREYSNQPQHF
CDR3nt: TGTGCCAGCAGTTTGTTGGCTGTCCGGGAGTATAGCAATCAGCCCCAGCATTTT
v_gene: TRBV28
abundance: -
d_gene: -
j_gene: TRBJ1-5

CDR3aa: CASRAAGENTGELFF
CDR3nt: TGTGCCAGTAGGGCGGCGGGAGAGAACACCGGGGAGCTGTTTTTT
v_gene: TRBV19
abundance: -
d_gene: TRBD2
j_gene: TRBJ2-2

CDR3aa: CASVQTVLAGGYEQYF
CDR3nt: TGTGCCAGCGTTCAAACCGTTTTAGCGGGAGGTTACGAGCAGTACTTC
v_gene: TRBV27
abundance: -
d_gene: TRBD2
j_gene: TRBJ2-7

CDR3aa: CASLGGSATEAFF
CDR3nt: TGTGCCAGTCTTGGGGGTTCGGCCACTGAAGCTTTCTTT
v_gene: TRBV28
abundance: few
d_gene: -
j_gene: TRBJ1-1

CDR3aa: CATSRDRGRMVTQYF
CDR3nt: TGTGCCACCAGCAGAGATCGCGGCAGGATGGTTACGCAGTATTTT
v_gene: TRBV15
abundance: -
d_gene: -
j_gene: TRBJ2-3

CDR3aa: CASSRPGQNYGYTF
CDR3nt: TGTGCCAGCAGTCGTCCGGGACAGAACTATGGCTACACCTTC
v_gene: TRBV9
abundance: -
d_gene: TRBD1
j_gene: TRBJ1-2

CDR3aa: CATSQDLLNTEAFF
CDR3nt: TGTGCCACCAGTCAAGACCTGTTGAACACTGAAGCTTTCTTT
v_gene: TRBV15
abundance: -
d_gene: -
j_gene: TRBJ1-1

CDR3aa: CASRIGGTGNTIYF
CDR3nt: TGTGCCAGCAGAATCGGGGGGACTGGAAACACCATATATTTT
v_gene: TRBV28
abundance: -
d_gene: -
j_gene: TRBJ1-3

CDR3aa: CAIGGTGTNTEAFF
CDR3nt: TGTGCCATCGGTGGGACAGGGACGAACACTGAAGCTTTCTTT
v_gene: TRBV10-3
abundance: -
d_gene: TRBD1
j_gene: TRBJ1-1

CDR3aa: CASQDSEGTEAFF
CDR3nt: TGTGCCAGCCAAGACAGCGAAGGGACTGAAGCTTTCTTT
v_gene: TRBV18
abundance: -
d_gene: -
j_gene: TRBJ1-1

CDR3aa: CASSLDRGSKNSPLHF
CDR3nt: TGTGCCAGCAGCTTGGACAGGGGATCGAAGAATTCACCCCTCCACTTT
v_gene: TRBV5-4
abundance: -
d_gene: TRBD1
j_gene: TRBJ1-6

CDR3aa: CASSLSTIRGYNEQFF
CDR3nt: TGCGCCAGCAGCTTGTCAACTATTAGGGGTTACAATGAGCAGTTCTTC
v_gene: TRBV5-1
abundance: -
d_gene: -
j_gene: TRBJ2-1

CDR3aa: CASSEEGPGQPQHF
CDR3nt: TGTGCCAGCAGTGAAGAGGGACCAGGCCAGCCCCAGCATTTT
v_gene: TRBV2
abundance: -
d_gene: -
j_gene: TRBJ1-5

CDR3aa: CAISRDTEEFQPQHF
CDR3nt: TGTGCCATCAGCCGGGACACGGAGGAATTCCAGCCCCAGCATTTT
v_gene: TRBV10-3
abundance: -
d_gene: -
j_gene: TRBJ1-5

CDR3aa: CASSSTFSTSGGYREQFF
CDR3nt: TGTGCCAGCAGTTCTACCTTTTCGACTAGCGGGGGGTATAGGGAGCAGTTCTTC
v_gene: TRBV27
abundance: -
d_gene: TRBD2
j_gene: TRBJ2-1

CDR3aa: CASSLARGRGIGYTF
CDR3nt: TGTGCCAGCAGCTTGGCTAGGGGCCGCGGAATCGGCTACACCTTC
v_gene: TRBV5-4
abundance: -
d_gene: -
j_gene: TRBJ1-2